This T cell receptor beta chain was recorded in a study of shared clonotypes between healthy human individuals. About the research overall: Per donor, three plates held CD4 naive cells, three held CD4 memory, two held CD8 naive and one held CD8 memory. Broader study findings: Exclusively blood specimens were collected; tissue repertoires likely differ. Estimated clonotype richness was generally higher in naive than memory subsets.

It was into CD45RA+ naive and CD45RA-negative memory subsets that the CD4+ cells were split. Measured with immunoSEQ multiplex PCR; TCRdb has only the in-frame clones, and not every one. The top ten clones hold 0.37% of a sample with approximately 2,300,000 clones, around 92% of them seen once. CDR3 size: 14 residues. V gave up 6 bases and J gave up 1 base, with 12 bases separating them. Germline loops: CDR1 SGHAT, CDR2 FQNNGV. Turning to this clone: Antigen unknown.

V usage is TRBV11-2 and J usage is TRBJ1-1, with D perhaps matching TRBD1 (6 bases). Sequencing input: naive CD4+ T cells from PBMCs. The subset is: CD45RA+ positively selected. The clonotype originates from a man between 18 and 35 years old in good health. Some clones in this sample may be carry-over from other donors' samples. As DNA, the CDR3 is TGTGCCAGCAGAGAATCAGGGGCGAACACTGAAGCTTTCTTT. Protein sequence: CASRESGANTEAFF. The full variable domain, rest sourced from reference TRBV11-2 and TRBJ1-1, is EAGVAQSPRYKIIEKRQSVAFWCNPISGHATLYWYQQILGQGPKLLIQFQNNGVVDDSQLPKDRFSAERLKGVDSTLKIQPAKLEDSAVYLCASRESGANTEAFFGQGTRLTVV.